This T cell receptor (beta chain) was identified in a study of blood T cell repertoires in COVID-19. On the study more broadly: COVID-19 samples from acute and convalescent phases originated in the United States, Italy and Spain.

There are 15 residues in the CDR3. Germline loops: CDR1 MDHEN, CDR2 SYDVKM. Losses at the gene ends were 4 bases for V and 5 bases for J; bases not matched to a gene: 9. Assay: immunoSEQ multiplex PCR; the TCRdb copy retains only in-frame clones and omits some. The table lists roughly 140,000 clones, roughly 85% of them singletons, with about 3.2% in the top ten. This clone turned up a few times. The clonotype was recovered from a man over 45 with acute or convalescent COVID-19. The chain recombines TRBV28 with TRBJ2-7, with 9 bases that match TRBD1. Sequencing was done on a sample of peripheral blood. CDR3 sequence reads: CASSSPDRGEHEQYF. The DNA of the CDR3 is TGTGCCAGCAGTTCTCCGGACAGGGGTGAACACGAGCAGTACTTC. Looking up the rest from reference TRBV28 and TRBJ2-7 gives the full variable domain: DVKVTQSSRYLVKRTGEKVFLECVQDMDHENMFWYRQDPGLGLRLIYFSYDVKMKEKGDIPEGYSVSREKKERFSLILESASTNQTSMYLCASSSPDRGEHEQYFGPGTRLTVT.